These 8 T cell receptor beta chains came from one sample sequenced in a study of blood T cell repertoires in COVID-19. Using immunoSEQ multiplex PCR, the repertoire was profiled, and TCRdb retains in-frame clones only, with some absent. The data show some 290,000 clones, about 86% seen once. Sequencing input: peripheral blood. These receptors all come from a man between 18 and 35 years old with active or convalescent COVID-19.

This chain joins TRBV19 and TRBJ1-2; D gene uncertain. The CDR3 runs to 11 residues. CDR1 and CDR2 (germline): LNHDA, SQIVND (reference sequence). Between the trimmed V and J ends, which lost 5 bases and 10 bases, there was a span of 11 bases. The CDR3, as DNA: TGTGCCAGTAGTTTCGCGGTAGCCTACACCTTC. It specifies CASSFAVAYTF.

This clone has only a few counts. V gene TRBV4-1 combines with J gene TRBJ2-7; D might be TRBD2 (5 bases). This CDR3 has 15 residues. Germline loops: CDR1 MGHRA, CDR2 YSYEKL. V lost 4 bases and J 4 bases, leaving 17 bases between the germline ends. The CDR3 DNA is TGCGCCAGCAGCCCCGATGGCAGCGGAATGTACGAGCAGTACTTC. Protein: CASSPDGSGMYEQYF.

The chain uses TRBV18 and TRBJ1-3; possibly TRBD1 for D (5 bases). The CDR3 extends over 17 amino acids. Trimming left V 6 bases short and J 0 bases short, with 18 bases between. Germline CDR1 reads KGHSH; CDR2 reads LQKENI. This CDR3 reads CASSPQAGDYSGNTIYF. CDR3 in DNA: TGTGCCAGCTCCCCGCAGGCGGGGGATTACTCTGGAAACACCATATATTTT.

The chain uses TRBV6-2 or TRBV6-3 and TRBJ2-5; 11 positions match TRBD2. V was pared by 2 bases and J by 0 bases, with 14 bases of the junction left unmatched. The CDR3 runs 20 residues. Germline V gives CDR1 MNHEY, CDR2 SVGEGT. The CDR3 coding sequence is TGTGCCAGCAGTTACCCGACTAGCGGGGAAGATTCGTACAACCAAGAGACCCAGTACTTC. This gives the protein CASSYPTSGEDSYNQETQYF.

The rearrangement links TRBV7-2 to TRBJ1-4; 8 nucleotides align to TRBD1. Germline CDR1 is SGHTA and CDR2 is FQGNSA. J lost 5 bases, V lost 3 bases, and 5 bases had no gene match. The CDR3 runs to 15 residues. The CDR3 loop reads CASSFQGAPNEKLFF. The CDR3 coding sequence is TGTGCCAGCAGCTTCCAGGGGGCCCCCAATGAAAAACTGTTTTTT.

The V gene is TRBV7-9, the J gene TRBJ2-1, with 11 bases matching TRBD2. The germline V gene has CDR1 SEHNR and CDR2 FQNEAQ (reference sequence). The CDR3 has 14 residues. The trim removed 6 bases at V and 6 bases at J, leaving 4 bases unmatched. CDR3 region: CASRSGTSGNEQFF. DNA of the CDR3: TGTGCCAGCAGATCCGGGACTAGCGGCAATGAGCAGTTCTTC.

The V and J genes are TRBV19 and TRBJ2-7; perhaps TRBD2 as D (5 bases). The germline CDR1 and CDR2 sequences are LNHDA and SQIVND (reference sequence). The V and J ends lost 8 bases and 0 bases respectively, with 17 bases between them. The CDR3 is 15 amino acids. The CDR3 coding sequence is TGTGCCAGTGGGGTTCGGACGGGAAGCTCCTACGAGCAGTACTTC. It translates to CASGVRTGSSYEQYF.

This rearrangement joins TRBV7-9 to TRBJ2-7, with 7 bases fitting TRBD1. The CDR3 is 13 residues long. V trimming: 1 base; J trimming: 7 bases; junction bases outside the gene matches: 4. The germline V gene has CDR1 SEHNR and CDR2 FQNEAQ (reference sequence). The CDR3 spells CASSLEGAREQYF. The DNA for the CDR3 is TGTGCCAGCAGCTTAGAGGGGGCGCGGGAGCAGTACTTC.